The 8 T cell receptor beta chains in this list originate from one sample, sequenced in a study of blood T cells in healthy people across ages. Next came a second PCR, run for about 7 to 12 cycles, which used a sample-barcoded 5' primer along with a J-beta primer mix. TCRdb re-called the 5' RACE reads with MiXCR, one entry per CDR3 protein. Here the sample spans around 1,000,000 distinct CDR3 sequences, under 40% being singletons. The material sequenced was blood. These receptors all come from a man between 18 and 29 years old in good health.

The chain uses TRBV20-1 and TRBJ2-7; the match to TRBD2 covers 11 bases. This CDR3 spans 14 amino acids. The germline gives CDR1 DFQATT, CDR2 SNEGSKA (reference sequence). V shed 5 bases, J shed 7 bases, and the junction held 10 bases outside the gene matches. The CDR3 DNA sequence: TGCAGTGCTGGTCTAGCGGGGGGTCGTAGGGAGCAGTACTTC. It yields the protein CSAGLAGGRREQYF.

This chain connects TRBV7-2 to TRBJ1-1; a possible D gene is TRBD1 (6 bases). V lost 3 bases and J lost 9, with 17 bases in between. This CDR3 has 14 amino acids. Germline CDR1 is SGHTA and CDR2 is FQGNSA. CDR3: CASSFGTSARKAFF. CDR3 DNA sequence: TGTGCCAGCAGCTTTGGGACATCCGCAAGGAAAGCTTTCTTT.

The J gene is TRBJ1-5, the V gene TRBV12-3 or TRBV12-4, with 7 bases lining up with TRBD1. After removal of 1 base from V and 0 bases from J, the junction contained 9 bases not matched to a gene. The CDR3 is 18 amino acids. Here the CDR3 reads CASSLDTGTDYSNQPQHF. For the CDR3, the DNA is TGTGCCAGCAGTTTAGACACCGGGACAGATTATAGCAATCAGCCCCAGCATTTT.

The CDR3 sequence: CATSDTVRNEQFF. CDR3 DNA sequence: TGTGCCACCAGTGATACCGTCCGGAATGAGCAGTTCTTC. The rearrangement links TRBV24-1 to TRBJ2-1; D not resolved. This CDR3 is 13 amino acids long. The germline V gene has CDR1 KGHDR and CDR2 SFDVKD. Trimming removed 3 bases at V and 7 bases at J, with 9 bases between.

This chain connects TRBV6-2 or TRBV6-3 to TRBJ2-1; 14 positions agree with TRBD2. V gave up 0 bases and J gave up 9 bases; unmatched junction bases: 10. Germline CDR1 MNHEY, CDR2 SVGEGT. This CDR3 has 18 residues. As DNA, the CDR3 is TGTGCCAGCAGTTACTCGATTCTGGGACTAGCGGGGGACATTGAGCAGTTCTTC. Protein product: CASSYSILGLAGDIEQFF.

V usage is TRBV12-3 or TRBV12-4 and J usage is TRBJ1-6; D remains ambiguous. The CDR3 length is 13 residues. V was pared by 3 bases and J by 8 bases, with 8 bases between. The CDR3 loop reads CASSFKVDSPLHF. The CDR3 DNA reads TGTGCCAGCAGTTTCAAGGTTGATTCACCCCTCCACTTT.

Of note for this clonotype: An end of the junction does not agree with germline; a read error may underlie this. This sequence joins TRBV5-1 and TRBJ1-2; no clear D. This CDR3 has 17 residues. The germline V gene encodes CDR1 SGHRS and CDR2 YFSETQ. The CDR3 bases are TGCGTCAGCAGTTTGGCACCGGGTGGAGAATCTAACTATGGCTACACCTTC. It yields the protein CVSSLAPGGESNYGYTF.

Only a few counts were recorded for this clonotype. The chain couples TRBV18 to TRBJ2-3; 8 bases line up with TRBD1. The germline V gene encodes CDR1 KGHSH and CDR2 LQKENI. J gave up 2 bases and V 6 bases, and 7 bases lay outside the gene matches. The CDR3 is 15 residues long. CDR3 loop: CASSVGTGDTDTQYF. CDR3 nucleotide sequence: TGTGCCAGCTCGGTGGGGACAGGAGACACAGATACGCAGTATTTT.